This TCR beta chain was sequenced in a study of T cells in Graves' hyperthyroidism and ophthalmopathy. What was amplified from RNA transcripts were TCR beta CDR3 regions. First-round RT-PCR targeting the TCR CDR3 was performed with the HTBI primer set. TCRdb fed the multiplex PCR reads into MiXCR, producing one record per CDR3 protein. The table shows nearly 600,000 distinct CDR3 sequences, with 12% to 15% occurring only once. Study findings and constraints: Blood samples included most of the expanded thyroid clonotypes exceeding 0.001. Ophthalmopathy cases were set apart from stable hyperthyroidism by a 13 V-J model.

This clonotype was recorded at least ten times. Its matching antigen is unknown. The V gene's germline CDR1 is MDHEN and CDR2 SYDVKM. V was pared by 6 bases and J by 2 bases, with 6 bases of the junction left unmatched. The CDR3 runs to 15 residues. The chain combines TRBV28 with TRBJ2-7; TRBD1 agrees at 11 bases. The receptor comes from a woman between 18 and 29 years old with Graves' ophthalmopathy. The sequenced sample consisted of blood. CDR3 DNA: TGTGCCAGCAGAACCGGGACAGGGGGTCCCTACGAGCAGTACTTC. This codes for CASRTGTGGPYEQYF. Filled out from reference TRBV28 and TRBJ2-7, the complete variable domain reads DVKVTQSSRYLVKRTGEKVFLECVQDMDHENMFWYRQDPGLGLRLIYFSYDVKMKEKGDIPEGYSVSREKKERFSLILESASTNQTSMYLCASRTGTGGPYEQYFGPGTRLTVT.